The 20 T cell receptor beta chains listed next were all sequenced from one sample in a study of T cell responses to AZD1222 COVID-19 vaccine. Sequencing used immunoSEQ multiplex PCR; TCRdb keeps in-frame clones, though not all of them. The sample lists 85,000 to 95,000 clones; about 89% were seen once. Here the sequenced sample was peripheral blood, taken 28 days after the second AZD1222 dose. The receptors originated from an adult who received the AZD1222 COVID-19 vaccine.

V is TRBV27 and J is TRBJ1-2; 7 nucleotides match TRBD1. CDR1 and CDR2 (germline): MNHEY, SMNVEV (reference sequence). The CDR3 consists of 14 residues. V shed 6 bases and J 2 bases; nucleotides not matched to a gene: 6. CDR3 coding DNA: TGTGCCAGCAGGCCACAGGGGACGAACTATGGCTACACCTTC. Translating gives CASRPQGTNYGYTF.

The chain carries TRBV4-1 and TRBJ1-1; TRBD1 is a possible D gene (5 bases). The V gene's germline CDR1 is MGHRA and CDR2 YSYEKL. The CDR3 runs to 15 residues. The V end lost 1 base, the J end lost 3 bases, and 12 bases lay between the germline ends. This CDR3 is CASSQGRGGYTEAFF. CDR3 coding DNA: TGCGCCAGCAGCCAAGGTAGGGGAGGTTACACTGAAGCTTTCTTT.

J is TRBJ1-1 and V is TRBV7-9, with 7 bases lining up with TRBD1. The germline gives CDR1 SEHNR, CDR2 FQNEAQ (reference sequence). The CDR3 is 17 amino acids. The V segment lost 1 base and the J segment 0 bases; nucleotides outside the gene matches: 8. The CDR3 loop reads CASSLGRNRGLNTEAFF. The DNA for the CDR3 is TGTGCCAGCAGCTTAGGTCGCAACAGGGGACTGAACACTGAAGCTTTCTTT. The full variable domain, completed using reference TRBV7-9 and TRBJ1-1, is DTGVSQNPRHKITKRGQNVTFRCDPISEHNRLYWYRQTLGQGPEFLTYFQNEAQLEKSRLLSDRFSAERPKGSFSTLEIQRTEQGDSAMYLCASSLGRNRGLNTEAFFGQGTRLTVV.

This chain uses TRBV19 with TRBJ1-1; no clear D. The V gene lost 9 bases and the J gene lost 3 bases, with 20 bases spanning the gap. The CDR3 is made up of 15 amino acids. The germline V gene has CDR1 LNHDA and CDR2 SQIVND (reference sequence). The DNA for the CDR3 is TGTGCCAGCCTATCCTTATCCGGTTATCACACTGAAGCTTTCTTT. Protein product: CASLSLSGYHTEAFF.

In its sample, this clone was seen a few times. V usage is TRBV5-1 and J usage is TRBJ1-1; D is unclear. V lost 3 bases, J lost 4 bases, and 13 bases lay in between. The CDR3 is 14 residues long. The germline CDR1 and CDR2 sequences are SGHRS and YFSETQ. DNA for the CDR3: TGCGCCAGCAGCTCGGACGGCCGGCCCACTGAAGCTTTCTTT. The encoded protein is CASSSDGRPTEAFF.

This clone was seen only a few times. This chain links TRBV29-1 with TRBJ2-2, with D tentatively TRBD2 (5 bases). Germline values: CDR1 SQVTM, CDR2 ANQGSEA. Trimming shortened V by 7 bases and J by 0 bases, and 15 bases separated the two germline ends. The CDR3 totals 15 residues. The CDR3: CSARGSRSNTGELFF. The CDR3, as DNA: TGCAGCGCCCGTGGGAGCAGGTCGAACACCGGGGAGCTGTTTTTT.

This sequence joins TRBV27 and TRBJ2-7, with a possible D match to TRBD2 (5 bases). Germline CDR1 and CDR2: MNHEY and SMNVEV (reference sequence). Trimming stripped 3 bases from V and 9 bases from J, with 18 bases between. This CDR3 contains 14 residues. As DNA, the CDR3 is TGTGCCAGCAGTTTTCGCAACCTAGCTGGGGTGCAGTACTTC. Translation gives CASSFRNLAGVQYF.

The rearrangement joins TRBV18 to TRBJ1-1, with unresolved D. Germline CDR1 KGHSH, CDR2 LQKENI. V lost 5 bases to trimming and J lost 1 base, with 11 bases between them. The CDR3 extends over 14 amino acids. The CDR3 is CASSTQLGNTEAFF. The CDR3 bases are TGTGCCAGCTCAACACAGTTAGGGAACACTGAAGCTTTCTTT.

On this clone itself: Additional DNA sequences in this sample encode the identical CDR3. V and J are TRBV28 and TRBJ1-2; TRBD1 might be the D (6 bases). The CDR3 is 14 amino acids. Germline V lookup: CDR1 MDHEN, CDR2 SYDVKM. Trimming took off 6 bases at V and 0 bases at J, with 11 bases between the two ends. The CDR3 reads CASSLTGPNYGYTF. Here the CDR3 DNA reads TGTGCCAGCAGCCTGACAGGCCCTAACTATGGCTACACCTTC.

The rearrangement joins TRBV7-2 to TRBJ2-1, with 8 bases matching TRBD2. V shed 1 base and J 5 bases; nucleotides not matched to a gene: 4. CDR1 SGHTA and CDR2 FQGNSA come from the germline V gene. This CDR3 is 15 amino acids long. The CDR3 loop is CASSLGTSGHNEQFF. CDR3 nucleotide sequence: TGTGCCAGCAGCTTAGGAACTAGCGGCCACAATGAGCAGTTCTTC.

CDR3 protein: CASSPTVGVGWADTQYF. CDR3 nucleotides: TGTGCCAGTAGTCCAACCGTCGGGGTAGGGTGGGCAGATACGCAGTATTTT. The chain is built from TRBV19 and TRBJ2-3; perhaps TRBD2 as D (5 bases). Germline CDR1 is LNHDA and CDR2 is SQIVND (reference sequence). With 5 bases removed from V and 4 bases from J, the gap between germline ends came to 22 bases. The CDR3 covers 17 residues.

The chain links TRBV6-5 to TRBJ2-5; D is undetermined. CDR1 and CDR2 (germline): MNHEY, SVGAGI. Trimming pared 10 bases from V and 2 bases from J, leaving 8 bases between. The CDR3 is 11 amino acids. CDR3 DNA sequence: TGTGCCACCAAACTACAAGAGACCCAGTACTTC. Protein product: CATKLQETQYF.

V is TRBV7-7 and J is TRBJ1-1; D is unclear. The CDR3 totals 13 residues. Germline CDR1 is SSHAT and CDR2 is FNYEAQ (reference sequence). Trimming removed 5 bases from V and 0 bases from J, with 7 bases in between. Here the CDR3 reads CASSQSVNTEAFF. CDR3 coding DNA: TGTGCCAGCAGCCAGAGTGTGAACACTGAAGCTTTCTTT.

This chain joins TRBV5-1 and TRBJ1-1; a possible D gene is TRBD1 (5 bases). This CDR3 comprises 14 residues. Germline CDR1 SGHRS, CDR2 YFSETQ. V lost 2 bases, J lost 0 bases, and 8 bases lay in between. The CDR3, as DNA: TGCGCCAGCAGCTTTGGGGCAATGAACACTGAAGCTTTCTTT. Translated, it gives CASSFGAMNTEAFF.

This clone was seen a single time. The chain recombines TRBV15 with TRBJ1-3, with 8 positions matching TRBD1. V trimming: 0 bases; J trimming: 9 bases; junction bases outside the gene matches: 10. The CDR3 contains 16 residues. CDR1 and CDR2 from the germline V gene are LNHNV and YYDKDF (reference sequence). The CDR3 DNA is TGTGCCACCAGCAGAGATCGGGACAGGCCTAGGAGCACCATATATTTT. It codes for CATSRDRDRPRSTIYF.

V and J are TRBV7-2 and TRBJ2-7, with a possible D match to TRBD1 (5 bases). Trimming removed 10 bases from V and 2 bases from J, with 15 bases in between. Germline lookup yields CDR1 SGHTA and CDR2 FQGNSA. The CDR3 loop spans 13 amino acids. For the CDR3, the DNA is TGTGCCATCCTCCAGGGTGATACCTACGAGCAGTACTTC. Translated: CAILQGDTYEQYF.

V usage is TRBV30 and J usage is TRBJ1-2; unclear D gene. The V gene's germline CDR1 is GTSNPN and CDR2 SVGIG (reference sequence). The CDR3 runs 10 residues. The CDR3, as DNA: TGTGCTCTCCTTGGGCCGCTTCTGACCTTC. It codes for CALLGPLLTF.

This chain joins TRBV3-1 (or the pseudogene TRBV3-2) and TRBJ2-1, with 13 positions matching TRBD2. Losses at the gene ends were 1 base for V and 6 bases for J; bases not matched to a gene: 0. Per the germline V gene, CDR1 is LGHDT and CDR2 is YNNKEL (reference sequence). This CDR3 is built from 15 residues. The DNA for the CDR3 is TGTGCCAGCAGCCAAGGACTAGCGGGGGGCAATGAGCAGTTCTTC. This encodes CASSQGLAGGNEQFF.

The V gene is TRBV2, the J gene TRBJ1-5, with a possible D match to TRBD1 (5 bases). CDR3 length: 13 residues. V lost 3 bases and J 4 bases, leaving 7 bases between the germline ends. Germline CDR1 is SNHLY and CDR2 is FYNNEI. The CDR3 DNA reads TGTGCCAGCAGTGACAGGGAAAATCAGCCCCAGCATTTT. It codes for CASSDRENQPQHF.

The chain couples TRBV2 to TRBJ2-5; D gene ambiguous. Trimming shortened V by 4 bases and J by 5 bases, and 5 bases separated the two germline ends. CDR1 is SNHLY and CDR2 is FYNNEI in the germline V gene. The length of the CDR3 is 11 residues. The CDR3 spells CASSVAETQYF. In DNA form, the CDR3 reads TGTGCCAGCAGTGTGGCGGAGACCCAGTACTTC.